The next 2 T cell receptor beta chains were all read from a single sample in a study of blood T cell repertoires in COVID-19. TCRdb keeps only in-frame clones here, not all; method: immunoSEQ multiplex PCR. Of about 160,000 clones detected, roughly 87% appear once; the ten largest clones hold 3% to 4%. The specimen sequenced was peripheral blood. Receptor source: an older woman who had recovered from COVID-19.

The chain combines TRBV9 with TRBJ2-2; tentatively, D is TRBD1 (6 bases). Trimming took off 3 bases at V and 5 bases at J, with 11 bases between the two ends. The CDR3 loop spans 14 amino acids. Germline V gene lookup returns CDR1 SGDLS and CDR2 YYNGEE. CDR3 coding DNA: TGTGCCAGCAGCGGACTACAGGGTACCGGGGAGCTGTTTTTT. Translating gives CASSGLQGTGELFF.

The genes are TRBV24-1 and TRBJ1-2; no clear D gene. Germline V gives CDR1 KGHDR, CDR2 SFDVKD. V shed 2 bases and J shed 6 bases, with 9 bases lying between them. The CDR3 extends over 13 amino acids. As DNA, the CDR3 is TGTGCCACCAGTGATTCCTATTTCGATGGCTACACCTTC. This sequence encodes CATSDSYFDGYTF.